Below are 15 T cell receptor beta chains sequenced from a single sample in a study of blood T cells in healthy people across ages. Alongside a J-beta primer mix, a sample-barcoded 5' primer served in a second PCR lasting about 6 to 12 cycles. TCRdb independently ran MiXCR on the 5' RACE reads; one entry per CDR3 protein. The sample holds about 640,000 distinct CDR3 sequences; 58% are singletons and the top ten take around 37%. Source material: blood. The receptors here all came from a man in his fifties or sixties in good health.

V is TRBV7-2 and J is TRBJ2-3; TRBD2 might be the D (5 bases). The CDR3 sequence is 14 residues long. Germline V gene data show CDR1 as SGHTA and CDR2 as FQGNSA. V lost 5 bases, J lost 0 bases, and 9 bases lay in between. CDR3 in DNA: TGTGCCAGCAGCCGGGGTGCTAGCACAGATACGCAGTATTTT. It yields the protein CASSRGASTDTQYF.

The chain has TRBV7-9 and TRBJ2-3; 7 bases are a match to TRBD1. Germline CDR1 reads SEHNR; CDR2 reads FQNEAQ (reference sequence). The ends lost 3 bases at V and 5 bases at J; junction bases unmatched: 5. The CDR3 loop spans 14 amino acids. The CDR3 bases are TGTGCCAGCAGCTTTGGGACAGTCAGAGATACGCAGTATTTT. Protein: CASSFGTVRDTQYF.

The rearrangement joins TRBV5-1 to TRBJ2-4; 9 bases fit TRBD2. Judging by the DNA end, TRBJ2-7 fits better; the J call may be wrong. The CDR3 runs 14 residues. Germline CDR1 SGHRS, CDR2 YFSETQ. CDR3 bases: TGCGCCAGCAAGAGTCGAGCGGGGGGCTACGAGCAGTACTTC. Translation: CASKSRAGGYEQYF.

The chain employs TRBV12-3 or TRBV12-4 and TRBJ1-4; D is perhaps TRBD1 (5 bases). V lost 3 bases, J lost 8 bases, and 10 bases lay in between. This CDR3 spans 13 amino acids. Written as DNA, the CDR3 is TGTGCCAGCAGTTTCCCCGCAGGGGAAAAACTGTTTTTT. It is translated as CASSFPAGEKLFF.

The chain has TRBV9 and TRBJ2-5; a weak D match, TRBD2 (5 bases). CDR3 size: 14 residues. Between the trimmed V and J ends, which lost 7 bases and 2 bases, there was a span of 15 bases. Germline CDR1 is SGDLS and CDR2 is YYNGEE. CDR3 nucleotides: TGTGCCAGCGGCCAGACTACGTTGCAAGAGACCCAGTACTTC. This gives the protein CASGQTTLQETQYF. Full variable domain (missing parts from reference TRBV9 and TRBJ2-5): DSGVTQTPKHLITATGQRVTLRCSPRSGDLSVYWYQQSLDQGLQFLIQYYNGEERAKGNILERFSAQQFPDLHSELNLSSLELGDSALYFCASGQTTLQETQYFGPGTRLLVL.

On this clonotype itself: This may be a read error, as it is one base from a much larger clone. The chain employs TRBV10-3 and TRBJ2-7, with 7 bases aligning to TRBD1. This CDR3 has 15 amino acids. CDR1 and CDR2 (germline): ENHRY, SYGVKD. CDR3 in DNA: TGTGCCATCAAGGGGGCCGGGACACACTCCTACGAGCAGCACTTC. It specifies CAIKGAGTHSYEQHF.

V and J are TRBV29-1 and TRBJ2-1, with 9 bases aligning to TRBD1. J gave up 8 bases and V 4 bases, and 9 bases lay outside the gene matches. The CDR3 has 14 amino acids. The germline V gene encodes CDR1 SQVTM and CDR2 ANQGSEA. DNA for the CDR3: TGCAGCGTTGGAACAGGGGGCTCCGGCGATGAGCAGTTCTTC. It yields the protein CSVGTGGSGDEQFF.

This clonotype was recorded at least ten times. The chain links TRBV6-2 or TRBV6-3 to TRBJ1-1; tentative D call: TRBD1 (6 bases). Trimming took 2 bases from V and 11 from J, leaving 15 bases between them. This CDR3 spans 13 amino acids. Germline V CDR1 and CDR2: MNHEY, SVGEGT. In nucleotides, the CDR3 is TGTGCCAGCAGTTACCCGCCAGGGGTAAACGCTTTCTTT. This translates into CASSYPPGVNAFF.

The chain employs TRBV6-5 and TRBJ2-7; weak D call: TRBD2 (6 bases). Germline values: CDR1 MNHEY, CDR2 SVGAGI. This CDR3 is built from 14 residues. With 6 bases removed from V and 5 bases from J, the gap between germline ends came to 17 bases. Here the CDR3 reads CASSRRLGGHEQYF. The CDR3 DNA reads TGTGCCAGCAGCAGACGACTGGGGGGACACGAGCAGTACTTC.

This clonotype was seen only a few times. This chain joins TRBV5-1 and TRBJ2-7; 9 nucleotides match TRBD2. V dropped 0 bases and J dropped 0; count of bases not matched to a gene: 4. The V gene's germline CDR1 is SGHRS and CDR2 YFSETQ. This CDR3 spans 16 amino acids. Here the CDR3 reads CASSLGASGASYEQYF. The CDR3 DNA sequence: TGCGCCAGCAGCTTGGGGGCTAGCGGGGCCTCCTACGAGCAGTACTTC.

For this clonotype: An end of the junction does not agree with germline; a read error may underlie this. V is TRBV3-1 and J is TRBJ2-5; a weak D match, TRBD1 (6 bases). The CDR3 totals 14 residues. CDR1 LGHDT and CDR2 YNNKEL come from the germline V gene (reference sequence). CDR3 amino acids: CASSQNRASYEQYF. The DNA of the CDR3 is TGTGCCAGCAGCCAAAACAGGGCTTCCTACGAGCAGTATTTC.

The V call is TRBV9, the J call TRBJ2-7; tentatively, D is TRBD1 (6 bases). V lost 4 bases and J 0 bases, leaving 11 bases between the germline ends. This CDR3 has 14 amino acids. The germline V gene has CDR1 SGDLS and CDR2 YYNGEE. CDR3 region: CASSPGANSYEQYF. In DNA form, the CDR3 reads TGTGCCAGCAGCCCAGGGGCCAACTCCTACGAGCAGTACTTC.

Points on this clonotype: It may be a read error: a sequence one base away is much more abundant. The J gene is TRBJ2-4, the V gene TRBV5-6; TRBD1 might be the D (5 bases). Germline assignment: CDR1 SGHDT and CDR2 YYEEEE. This CDR3 region has 15 residues. CDR3 loop: CTSSLAPDTLNIQYF. Written as DNA, the CDR3 is TGTACCAGCAGCTTGGCCCCGGACACTCTAAACATTCAGTACTTC.

This clonotype was detected a few times. J is TRBJ2-5 and V is TRBV10-3; D gene unclear. CDR1 and CDR2 from the germline V gene are ENHRY and SYGVKD. CDR3 length: 13 amino acids. Trimming cost V 4 bases and J 1 base, with 7 bases left between them. CDR3: CAISGRPQETQYF. The CDR3 nucleotides are TGTGCCATCAGTGGCCGGCCCCAAGAGACCCAGTACTTC.

This clonotype was detected a few times. The chain links TRBV9 to TRBJ2-7, with 8 nucleotides matching TRBD1. Germline CDR1 and CDR2: SGDLS and YYNGEE. The CDR3 has 14 residues. Trimming took 4 bases from V and 5 from J; bases not matched to a gene: 8. This CDR3 is CASSPRTGYNEQYF. CDR3 DNA: TGTGCCAGCAGCCCCCGGACAGGGTACAACGAGCAGTACTTC.